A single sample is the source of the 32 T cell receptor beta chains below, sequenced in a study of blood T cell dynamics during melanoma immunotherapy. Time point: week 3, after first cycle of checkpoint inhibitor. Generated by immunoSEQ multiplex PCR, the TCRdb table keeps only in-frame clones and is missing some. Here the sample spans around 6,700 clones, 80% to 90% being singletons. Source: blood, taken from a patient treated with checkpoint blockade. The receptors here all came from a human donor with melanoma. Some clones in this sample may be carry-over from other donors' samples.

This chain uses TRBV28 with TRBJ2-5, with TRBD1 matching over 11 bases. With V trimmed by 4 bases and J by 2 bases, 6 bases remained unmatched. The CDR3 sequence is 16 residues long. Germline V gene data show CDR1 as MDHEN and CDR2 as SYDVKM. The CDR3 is CASSSDRDRGQETQYF. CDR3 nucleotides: TGTGCCAGCAGTTCGGACCGGGACAGGGGGCAAGAGACCCAGTACTTC.

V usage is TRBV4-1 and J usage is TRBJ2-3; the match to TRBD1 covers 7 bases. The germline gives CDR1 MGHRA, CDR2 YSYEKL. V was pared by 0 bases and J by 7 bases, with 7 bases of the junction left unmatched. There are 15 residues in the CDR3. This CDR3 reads CASSQDRGPEYTQYF. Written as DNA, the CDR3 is TGCGCCAGCAGCCAAGATAGGGGGCCGGAATATACGCAGTATTTT.

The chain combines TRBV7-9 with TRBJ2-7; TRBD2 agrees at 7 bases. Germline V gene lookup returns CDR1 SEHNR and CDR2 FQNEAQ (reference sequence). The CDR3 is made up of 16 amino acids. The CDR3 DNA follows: TGTGACAGTTCTAGTGAGGCTAGCGGACGCCCCTACGAGCAGTACTTC. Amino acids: CDSSSEASGRPYEQYF.

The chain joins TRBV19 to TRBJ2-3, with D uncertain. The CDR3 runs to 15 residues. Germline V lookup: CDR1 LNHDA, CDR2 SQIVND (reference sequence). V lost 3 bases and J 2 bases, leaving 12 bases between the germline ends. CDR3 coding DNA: TGTGCCAGTAGTATTACTACCTCGATCACAGATACGCAGTATTTT. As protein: CASSITTSITDTQYF.

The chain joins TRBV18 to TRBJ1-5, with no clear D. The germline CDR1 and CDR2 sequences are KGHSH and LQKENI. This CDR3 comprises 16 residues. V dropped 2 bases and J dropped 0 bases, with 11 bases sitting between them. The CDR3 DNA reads TGTGCCAGCTCACCAACGGAAAGGGCTAGCAATCAGCCCCAGCATTTT. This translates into CASSPTERASNQPQHF.

CDR3 sequence reads: CASSEAGPYEQYF. DNA of the CDR3: TGTGCCAGCAGTGAAGCGGGGCCCTACGAGCAGTACTTC. The rearrangement links TRBV6-1 to TRBJ2-7, with a tentative D call TRBD1 (5 bases). Per the germline V gene, CDR1 is MNHNS and CDR2 is SASEGT. The CDR3 sequence is 13 residues long. Trimming shortened V by 0 bases and J by 2 bases, and 5 bases separated the two germline ends.

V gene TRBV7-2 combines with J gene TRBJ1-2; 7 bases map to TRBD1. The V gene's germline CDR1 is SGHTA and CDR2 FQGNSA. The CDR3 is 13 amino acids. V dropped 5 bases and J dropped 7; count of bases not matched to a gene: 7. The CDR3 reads CASSPDRRSGYTF. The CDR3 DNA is TGTGCCAGCAGCCCGGACAGGCGGAGTGGCTACACCTTC. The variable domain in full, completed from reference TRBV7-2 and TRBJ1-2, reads GAGVSQSPSNKVTEKGKDVELRCDPISGHTALYWYRQSLGQGLEFLIYFQGNSAPDKSGLPSDRFSAERTGGSVSTLTIQRTQQEDSAVYLCASSPDRRSGYTFGSGTRLTVV.

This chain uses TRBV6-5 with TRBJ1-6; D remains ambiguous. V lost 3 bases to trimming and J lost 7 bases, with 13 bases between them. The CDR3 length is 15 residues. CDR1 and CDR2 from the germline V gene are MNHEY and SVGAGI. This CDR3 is CASSYTVTSNSPLHF. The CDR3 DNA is TGTGCCAGCAGTTATACGGTGACAAGCAATTCACCCCTCCACTTT.

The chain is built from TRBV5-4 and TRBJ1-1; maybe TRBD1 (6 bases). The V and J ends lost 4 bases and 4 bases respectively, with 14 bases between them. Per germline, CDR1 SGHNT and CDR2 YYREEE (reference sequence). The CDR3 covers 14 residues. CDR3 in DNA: TGTGCCAGCAGCATATCCAGGGGTAGCACTGAAGCTTTCTTT. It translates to CASSISRGSTEAFF.

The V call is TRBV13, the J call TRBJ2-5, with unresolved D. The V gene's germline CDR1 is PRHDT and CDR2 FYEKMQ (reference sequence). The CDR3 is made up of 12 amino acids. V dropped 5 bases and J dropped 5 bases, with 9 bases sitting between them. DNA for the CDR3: TGTGCCAGCAGCATGCTGGGGGAGACCCAGTACTTC. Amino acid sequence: CASSMLGETQYF.

In DNA form, the CDR3 reads TGTGCCAGCAGCTTAGACGGGTTTATGGGGACCCAGTACTTC. Its protein product is CASSLDGFMGTQYF. The chain uses TRBV7-9 and TRBJ2-5, with D uncertain. The V and J ends lost 1 base and 7 bases respectively, with 13 bases between them. Germline V gives CDR1 SEHNR, CDR2 FQNEAQ (reference sequence). There are 14 residues in the CDR3.

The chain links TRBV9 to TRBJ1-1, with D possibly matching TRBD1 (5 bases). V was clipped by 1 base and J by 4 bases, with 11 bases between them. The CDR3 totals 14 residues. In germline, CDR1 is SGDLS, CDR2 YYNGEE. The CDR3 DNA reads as TGTGCCAGCAGCGTACAGGGATCCGGCACTGAAGCTTTCTTT. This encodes CASSVQGSGTEAFF.

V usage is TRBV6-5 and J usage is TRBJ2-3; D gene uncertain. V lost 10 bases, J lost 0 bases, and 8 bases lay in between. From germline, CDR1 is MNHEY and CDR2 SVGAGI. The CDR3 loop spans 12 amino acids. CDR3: CATRRSTDTQYF. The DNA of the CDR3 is TGTGCCACTCGCCGGAGCACAGATACGCAGTATTTT.

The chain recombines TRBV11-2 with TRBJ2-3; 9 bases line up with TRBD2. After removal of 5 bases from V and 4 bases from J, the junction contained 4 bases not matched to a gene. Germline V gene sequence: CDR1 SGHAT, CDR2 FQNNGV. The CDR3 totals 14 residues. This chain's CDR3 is CASSPTSGADTQYF. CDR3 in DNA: TGTGCCAGCAGCCCGACTAGCGGAGCAGATACGCAGTATTTT.

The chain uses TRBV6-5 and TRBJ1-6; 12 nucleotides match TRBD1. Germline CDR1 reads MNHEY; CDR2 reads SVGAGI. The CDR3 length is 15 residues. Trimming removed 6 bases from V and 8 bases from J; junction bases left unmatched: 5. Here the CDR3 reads CASSPGTGGHSPLHF. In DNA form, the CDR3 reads TGTGCCAGCAGCCCCGGGACAGGGGGCCATTCACCCCTCCACTTT.

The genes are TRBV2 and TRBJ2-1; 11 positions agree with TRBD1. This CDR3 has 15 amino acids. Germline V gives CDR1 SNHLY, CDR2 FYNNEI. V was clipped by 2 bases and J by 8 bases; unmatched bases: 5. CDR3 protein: CASSERDRGVDEQFF. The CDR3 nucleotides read TGTGCCAGCAGTGAACGGGACAGGGGGGTGGATGAGCAGTTCTTC.

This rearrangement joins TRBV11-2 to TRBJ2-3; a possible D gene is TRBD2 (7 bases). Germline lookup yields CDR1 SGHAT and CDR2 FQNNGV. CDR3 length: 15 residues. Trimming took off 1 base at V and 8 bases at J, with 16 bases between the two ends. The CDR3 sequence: CASSLGGGGPSTQYF. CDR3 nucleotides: TGTGCCAGCAGCTTAGGTGGGGGGGGGCCCTCTACGCAGTATTTT.

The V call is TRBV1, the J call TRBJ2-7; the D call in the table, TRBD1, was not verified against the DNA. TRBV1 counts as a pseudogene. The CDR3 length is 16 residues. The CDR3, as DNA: TGCACCAGCAGCCAAGATCGGGCAGGGTGCCCCTACGAGCAGTACTTC. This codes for CTSSQDRAGCPYEQYF.

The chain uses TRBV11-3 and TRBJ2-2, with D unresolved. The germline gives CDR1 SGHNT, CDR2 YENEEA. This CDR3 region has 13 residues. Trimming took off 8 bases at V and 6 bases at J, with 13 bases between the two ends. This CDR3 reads CASQKGHAGELFF. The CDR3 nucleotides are TGTGCCAGCCAAAAAGGGCATGCCGGGGAGCTGTTTTTT.

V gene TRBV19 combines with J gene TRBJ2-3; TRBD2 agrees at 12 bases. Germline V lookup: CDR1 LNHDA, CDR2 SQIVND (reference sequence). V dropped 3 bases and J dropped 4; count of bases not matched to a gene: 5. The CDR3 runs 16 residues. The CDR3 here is CASSMRLAGVADTQYF. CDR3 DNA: TGTGCCAGTAGTATGAGACTAGCGGGAGTCGCAGATACGCAGTATTTT.

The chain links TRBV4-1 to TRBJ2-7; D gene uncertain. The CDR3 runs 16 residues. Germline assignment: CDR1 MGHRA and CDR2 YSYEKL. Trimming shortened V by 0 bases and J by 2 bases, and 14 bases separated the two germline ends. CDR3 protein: CASSQDGYGPTYEQYF. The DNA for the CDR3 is TGCGCCAGCAGCCAAGATGGGTACGGGCCAACCTACGAGCAGTACTTC.

CDR3 residues: CASSFLPASGGTSYNEQFF. The CDR3 coding sequence is TGTGCCAGCAGTTTTTTACCGGCTAGCGGGGGGACCTCCTACAATGAGCAGTTCTTC. V gene TRBV28 combines with J gene TRBJ2-1, with 11 nucleotides matching TRBD2. Germline V gives CDR1 MDHEN, CDR2 SYDVKM. The CDR3 has 19 residues. With V trimmed by 3 bases and J by 0 bases, 10 bases remained unmatched. The whole variable domain, remainder taken from reference TRBV28 and TRBJ2-1, is DVKVTQSSRYLVKRTGEKVFLECVQDMDHENMFWYRQDPGLGLRLIYFSYDVKMKEKGDIPEGYSVSREKKERFSLILESASTNQTSMYLCASSFLPASGGTSYNEQFFGPGTRLTVL.

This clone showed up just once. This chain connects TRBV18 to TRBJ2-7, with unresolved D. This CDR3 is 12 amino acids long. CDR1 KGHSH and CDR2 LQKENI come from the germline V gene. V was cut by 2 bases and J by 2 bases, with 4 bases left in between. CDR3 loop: CASSPSTYEQYF. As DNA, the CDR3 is TGTGCCAGCTCACCATCGACCTACGAGCAGTACTTC.

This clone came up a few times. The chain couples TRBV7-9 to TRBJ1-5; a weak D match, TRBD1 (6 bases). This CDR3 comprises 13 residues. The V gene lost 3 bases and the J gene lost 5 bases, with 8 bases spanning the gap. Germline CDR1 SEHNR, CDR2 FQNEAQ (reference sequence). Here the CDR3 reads CASSLAGDQPQHF. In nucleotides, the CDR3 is TGTGCCAGCAGCTTGGCAGGGGATCAGCCCCAGCATTTT.

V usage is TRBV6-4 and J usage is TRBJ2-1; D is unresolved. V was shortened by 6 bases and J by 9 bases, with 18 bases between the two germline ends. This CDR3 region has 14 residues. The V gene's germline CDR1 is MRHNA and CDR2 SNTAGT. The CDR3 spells CASSPDSMVGEQFF. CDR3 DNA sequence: TGTGCCAGCAGCCCTGATAGTATGGTCGGTGAGCAGTTCTTC.

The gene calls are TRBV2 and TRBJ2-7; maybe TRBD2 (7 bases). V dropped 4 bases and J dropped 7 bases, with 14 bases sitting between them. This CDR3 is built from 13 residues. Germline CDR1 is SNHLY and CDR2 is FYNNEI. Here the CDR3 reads CASSVMGGREQYF. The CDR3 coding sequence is TGTGCCAGCAGTGTCATGGGGGGGCGGGAGCAGTACTTC.

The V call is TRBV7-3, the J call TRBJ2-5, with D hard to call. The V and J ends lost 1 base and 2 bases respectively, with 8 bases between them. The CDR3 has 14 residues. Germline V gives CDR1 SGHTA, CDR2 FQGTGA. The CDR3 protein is CASSLNGLQETQYF. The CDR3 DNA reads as TGTGCCAGCAGCTTAAATGGCTTACAAGAGACCCAGTACTTC.

In DNA, the CDR3 is TGTGCCAGCAGCTTGAGGGCTAGCGGGGAAACAGATACGCAGTATTTT. Its translation is CASSLRASGETDTQYF. The V gene is TRBV5-4, the J gene TRBJ2-3; 9 bases match TRBD2. This CDR3 has 16 amino acids. The V and J ends lost 1 base and 3 bases, in that order; junction bases with no gene match: 6. From germline, CDR1 is SGHNT and CDR2 YYREEE (reference sequence).

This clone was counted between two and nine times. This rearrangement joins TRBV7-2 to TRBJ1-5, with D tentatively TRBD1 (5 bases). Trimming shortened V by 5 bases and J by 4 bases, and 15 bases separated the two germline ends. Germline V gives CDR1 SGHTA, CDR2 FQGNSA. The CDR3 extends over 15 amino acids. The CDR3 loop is CASSRDGTFNQPQHF. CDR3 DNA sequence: TGTGCCAGCAGCCGGGATGGGACGTTTAATCAGCCCCAGCATTTT. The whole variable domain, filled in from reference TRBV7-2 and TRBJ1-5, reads GAGVSQSPSNKVTEKGKDVELRCDPISGHTALYWYRQSLGQGLEFLIYFQGNSAPDKSGLPSDRFSAERTGGSVSTLTIQRTQQEDSAVYLCASSRDGTFNQPQHFGDGTRLSIL.

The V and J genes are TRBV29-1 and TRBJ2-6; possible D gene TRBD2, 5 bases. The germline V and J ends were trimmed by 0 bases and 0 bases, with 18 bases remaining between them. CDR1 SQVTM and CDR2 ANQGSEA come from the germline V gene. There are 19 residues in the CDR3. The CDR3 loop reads CSVEDVSGTLPSGANVLTF. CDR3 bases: TGCAGCGTTGAAGATGTGTCGGGAACCCTACCCTCTGGGGCCAACGTCCTGACTTTC.

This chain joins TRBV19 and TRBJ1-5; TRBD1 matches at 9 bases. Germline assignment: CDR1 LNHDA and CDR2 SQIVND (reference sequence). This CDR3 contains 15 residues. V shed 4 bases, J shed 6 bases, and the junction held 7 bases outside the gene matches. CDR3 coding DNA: TGTGCCAGTAGTAAGGGACAGGGTTGGGGTCAGCCCCAGCATTTT. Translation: CASSKGQGWGQPQHF.

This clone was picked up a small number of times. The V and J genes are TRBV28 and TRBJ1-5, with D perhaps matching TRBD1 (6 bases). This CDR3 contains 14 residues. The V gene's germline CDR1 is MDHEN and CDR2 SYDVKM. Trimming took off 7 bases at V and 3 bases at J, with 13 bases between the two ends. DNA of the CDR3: TGTGCCAGCAAGGGTGGGGGGCTCAATCAGCCCCAGCATTTT. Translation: CASKGGGLNQPQHF.